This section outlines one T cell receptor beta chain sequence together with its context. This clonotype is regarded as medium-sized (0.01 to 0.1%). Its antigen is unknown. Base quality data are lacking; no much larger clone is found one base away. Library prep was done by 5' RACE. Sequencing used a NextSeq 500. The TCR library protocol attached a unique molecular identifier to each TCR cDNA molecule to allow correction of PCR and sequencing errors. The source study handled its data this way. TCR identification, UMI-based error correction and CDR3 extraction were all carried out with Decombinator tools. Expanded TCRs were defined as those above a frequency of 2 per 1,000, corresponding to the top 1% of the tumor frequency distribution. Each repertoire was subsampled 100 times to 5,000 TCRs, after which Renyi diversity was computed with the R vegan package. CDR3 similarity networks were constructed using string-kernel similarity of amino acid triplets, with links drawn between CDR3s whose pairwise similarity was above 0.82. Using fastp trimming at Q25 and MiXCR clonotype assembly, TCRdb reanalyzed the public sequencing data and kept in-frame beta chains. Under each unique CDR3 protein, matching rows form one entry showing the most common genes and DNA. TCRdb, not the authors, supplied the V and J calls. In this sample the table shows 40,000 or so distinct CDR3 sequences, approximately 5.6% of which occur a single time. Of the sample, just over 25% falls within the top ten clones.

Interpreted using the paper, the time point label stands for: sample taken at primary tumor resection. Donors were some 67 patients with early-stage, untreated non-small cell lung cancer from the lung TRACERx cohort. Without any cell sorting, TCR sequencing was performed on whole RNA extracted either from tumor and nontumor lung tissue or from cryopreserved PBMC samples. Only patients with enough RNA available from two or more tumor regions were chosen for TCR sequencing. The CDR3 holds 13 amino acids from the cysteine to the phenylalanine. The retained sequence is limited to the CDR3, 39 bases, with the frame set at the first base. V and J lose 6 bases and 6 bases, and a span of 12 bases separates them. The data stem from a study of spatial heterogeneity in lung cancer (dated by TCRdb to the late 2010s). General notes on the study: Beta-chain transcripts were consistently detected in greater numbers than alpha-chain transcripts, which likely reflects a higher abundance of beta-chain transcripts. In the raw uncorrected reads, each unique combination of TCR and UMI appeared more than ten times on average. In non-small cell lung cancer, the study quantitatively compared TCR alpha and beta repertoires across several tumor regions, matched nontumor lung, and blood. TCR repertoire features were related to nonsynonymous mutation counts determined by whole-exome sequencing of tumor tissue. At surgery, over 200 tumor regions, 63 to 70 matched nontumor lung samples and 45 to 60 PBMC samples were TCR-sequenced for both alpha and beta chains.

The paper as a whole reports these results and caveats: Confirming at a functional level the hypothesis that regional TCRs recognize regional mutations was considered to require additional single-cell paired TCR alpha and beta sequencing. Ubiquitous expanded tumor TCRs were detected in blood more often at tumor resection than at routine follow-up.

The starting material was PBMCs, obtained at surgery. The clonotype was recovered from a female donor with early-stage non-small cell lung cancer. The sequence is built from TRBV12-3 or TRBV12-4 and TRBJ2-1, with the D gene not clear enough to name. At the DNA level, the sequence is TGTGCCAGCAGATACGGACGGAGCAATGAGCAGTTCTTC. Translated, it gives CASRYGRSNEQFF.